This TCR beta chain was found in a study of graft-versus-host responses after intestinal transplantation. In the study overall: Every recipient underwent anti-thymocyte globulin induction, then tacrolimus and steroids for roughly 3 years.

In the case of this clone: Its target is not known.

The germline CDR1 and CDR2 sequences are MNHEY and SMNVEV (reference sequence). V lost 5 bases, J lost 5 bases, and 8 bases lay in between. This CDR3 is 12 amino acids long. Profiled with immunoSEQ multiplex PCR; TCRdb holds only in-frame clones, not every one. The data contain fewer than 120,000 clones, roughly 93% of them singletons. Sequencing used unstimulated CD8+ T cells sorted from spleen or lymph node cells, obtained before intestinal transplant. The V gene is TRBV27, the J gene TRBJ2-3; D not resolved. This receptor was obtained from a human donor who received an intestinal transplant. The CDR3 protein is CASSVTRDTQYF. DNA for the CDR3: TGTGCCAGCAGTGTGACAAGAGATACGCAGTATTTT.